Listed here are 29 T cell receptor beta chains from one sample, sequenced in a study of spatial heterogeneity in lung cancer. General study points: Expanded alpha and beta TCR counts within tumors tracked tumor mutation counts.

TCRdb itself ran the 5' RACE reads through MiXCR, one entry per CDR3 protein. The profile covers over 1,500 distinct CDR3 sequences, with 8% to 10% appearing a single time and 35% to 45% taken by the ten largest. Time point described: sample taken at primary tumor resection. The antigens of these receptors remain unknown. Sequenced material: lung tumor tissue, taken at surgery. These receptors all come from a female donor with early-stage non-small cell lung cancer.

By share of the sample, this clonotype is medium-sized. In a library made to pick up alpha chains, this beta chain is a stray read with a size that means little. The chain recombines TRBV20-1 with TRBJ2-5; 10 nucleotides line up with TRBD1. The CDR3 is made up of 13 amino acids. Trimming at V came to 5 bases and at J to 5 bases, leaving 5 bases not matched to a gene. CDR1 and CDR2 from the germline V gene are DFQATT and SNEGSKA (reference sequence). The chain's CDR3 is CSALDRGRETQYF. The CDR3 nucleotides read TGCAGTGCTCTCGACAGGGGGCGGGAGACCCAGTACTTC.

This clonotype is judged medium-sized (0.01 to 0.1%). This beta chain lies outside the target of a library built for alpha chains; its clone size means little. This chain joins TRBV9 and TRBJ2-2; D not resolved. Germline CDR1 reads SGDLS; CDR2 reads YYNGEE. CDR3 size: 14 residues. Trimming stripped 2 bases from V and 7 bases from J, with 12 bases between. CDR3 DNA sequence: TGTGCCAGCAGCGTCCAGTACGGTCACGGGGAGCTGTTTTTT. It specifies CASSVQYGHGELFF.

Regarding this clonotype: A library made for alpha chains picked up this beta chain off target, so its size means little. The chain carries TRBV4-3 and TRBJ1-2; TRBD1 might be the D (6 bases). V was clipped by 0 bases and J by 5 bases, with 13 bases between them. The CDR3 length is 15 residues. Germline lookup yields CDR1 LGHNA and CDR2 YSLEER. The CDR3 sequence: CASSQELQGMYGYTF. The CDR3 nucleotides read TGCGCCAGCAGCCAAGAGTTGCAGGGGATGTATGGCTACACCTTC.

This clonotype counts as medium-sized. Within a library made for alpha chains, this beta chain is off target, and its count is uninformative. This sequence joins TRBV20-1 and TRBJ2-3, with 12 positions matching TRBD2. CDR1 DFQATT and CDR2 SNEGSKA come from the germline V gene (reference sequence). The CDR3 extends over 16 amino acids. J was trimmed by 4 bases and V by 3 bases; bases with no gene match: 8. CDR3 DNA: TGCAGTGCTAGGACTAGCGGGAGTGATGGGGCAGATACGCAGTATTTT. The encoded protein is CSARTSGSDGADTQYF.

This clonotype is judged medium-sized. Within a library made for alpha chains, this beta chain is off target, and its count is uninformative. This sequence joins TRBV5-1 and TRBJ2-5; possibly TRBD1 for D (5 bases). This CDR3 is built from 15 residues. V shed 4 bases and J shed 4 bases, with 17 bases lying between them. Germline CDR1 reads SGHRS; CDR2 reads YFSETQ. The CDR3 region has the DNA TGCGCCAGCAGCCCCCCAGGGCGGTCGGGAGAGACCCAGTACTTC. Translated: CASSPPGRSGETQYF.

A word on this clonotype: This beta chain is an unintended read in a library built for alpha chains; its size means little. The chain employs TRBV3-1 and TRBJ2-5; 11 nucleotides line up with TRBD2. Trimming removed 1 base from V and 1 base from J; junction bases left unmatched: 5. Germline V gene sequence: CDR1 LGHDT, CDR2 YNNKEL (reference sequence). CDR3 length: 17 amino acids. The CDR3 sequence is CASSQVGLAGLQETQYF. CDR3 nucleotides: TGTGCCAGCAGCCAAGTAGGACTAGCGGGCCTCCAAGAGACCCAGTACTTC.

This clonotype was found many times. This beta chain lies outside the target of a library built for alpha chains; its clone size means little. The chain joins TRBV27 to TRBJ1-2; D is possibly TRBD1 (6 bases). The CDR3 consists of 14 residues. CDR1 is MNHEY and CDR2 is SMNVEV in the germline V gene (reference sequence). Trimming took off 7 bases at V and 3 bases at J, with 15 bases between the two ends. CDR3 coding DNA: TGTGCCAGCAAAGGCGGGGGGCGCGACTATGGCTACACCTTC. It yields the protein CASKGGGRDYGYTF.

This clonotype was seen ten or more times. This beta chain is a stray sequence in a library constructed for alpha chains; its clone size is not meaningful. CDR3 sequence reads: CASSRGTGSQETQYF. As DNA, the CDR3 is TGTGCCAGCAGTCGAGGGACAGGGAGCCAAGAGACCCAGTACTTC. J is TRBJ2-5 and V is TRBV27; 9 bases line up with TRBD1. The germline CDR1 and CDR2 sequences are MNHEY and SMNVEV (reference sequence). The CDR3 totals 15 residues. V lost 5 bases and J lost 1; bases outside the gene matches: 5.

This clonotype was detected a few times. Because the library targeted alpha chains, this beta chain is an off-target read whose size means little. J is TRBJ2-1 and V is TRBV7-9, with 9 positions matching TRBD2. Unmatched junction bases numbered 1, after V lost 1 base and J lost 3 bases. The CDR3 sequence is 15 residues long. Germline CDR1 reads SEHNR; CDR2 reads FQNEAQ (reference sequence). The CDR3 nucleotides are TGTGCCAGCAGCTTAGGAGCGGGGGGCTACAATGAGCAGTTCTTC. Translation gives CASSLGAGGYNEQFF.

This clonotype is categorized as large (0.1 to 1%). This beta chain turned up in a library designed for alpha chains; as an off-target read, its abundance says little. This sequence joins TRBV7-3 and TRBJ2-1; 9 nucleotides match TRBD2. The CDR3 is made up of 14 amino acids. Germline CDR1 is SGHTA and CDR2 is FQGTGA. V was pared by 5 bases and J by 8 bases, with 7 bases of the junction left unmatched. The CDR3: CASSLGTSSHEQFF. CDR3 DNA: TGTGCCAGCAGCCTCGGGACTAGCTCGCATGAGCAGTTCTTC.

This clonotype has a handful of counts. Within a library made for alpha chains, this beta chain is off target, and its count is uninformative. The chain links TRBV11-2 to TRBJ2-3, with D possibly being TRBD2 (6 bases). The CDR3 runs 15 residues. The germline CDR1 and CDR2 sequences are SGHAT and FQNNGV. The V end lost 5 bases, the J end lost 2 bases, and 14 bases lay between the germline ends. The CDR3: CASSEPGDITDTQYF. CDR3 sequence (DNA): TGTGCCAGCAGCGAACCGGGAGACATCACAGATACGCAGTATTTT.

Within the sample, this clonotype is medium-sized (0.01 to 0.1%). In a library made to pick up alpha chains, this beta chain is a stray read with a size that means little. The chain joins TRBV23-1 to TRBJ2-5; the match to TRBD1 covers 8 bases. TRBV23-1 is an open reading frame, and its role is uncertain. The ends lost 0 bases at V and 2 bases at J; junction bases unmatched: 2. The length of the CDR3 is 15 residues. The DNA for the CDR3 is TGCGCCAGCAGTCAATCGCGACAGGGGCAAGAGACCCAGTACTTC. It is translated as CASSQSRQGQETQYF.

This clonotype rates as medium-sized. The library was built for alpha chains, so this beta chain is an off-target read and its size means little. This chain links TRBV12-3 or TRBV12-4 with TRBJ2-2; 9 bases are a match to TRBD1. V lost 8 bases and J lost 5; bases outside the gene matches: 6. The CDR3 is 14 amino acids. DNA of the CDR3: TGTGCCAGCGGTGGGACAGGGCAAACCGGGGAGCTGTTTTTT. This codes for CASGGTGQTGELFF.

This clonotype was recorded many times. This beta chain came through as a stray read in a library set up for alpha chains, and its size says little. This chain uses TRBV12-3 or TRBV12-4 with TRBJ2-3, with D unresolved. The CDR3 covers 13 residues. V gave up 7 bases and J gave up 0 bases, with 8 bases separating them. CDR3 DNA: TGTGCCAGCACCATGCCAAGCACAGATACGCAGTATTTT. Its protein product is CASTMPSTDTQYF.

By share of the sample, this clonotype is medium-sized. This beta chain turned up in a library designed for alpha chains; as an off-target read, its abundance says little. The chain uses TRBV7-2 and TRBJ2-5; the D gene is possibly TRBD1 (6 bases). CDR1 is SGHTA, CDR2 FQGNSA, per germline. The CDR3 is made up of 15 amino acids. V shed 0 bases and J shed 7 bases, with 15 bases lying between them. The CDR3 sequence is CASSLAMRGMGTQYF. In nucleotides, the CDR3 is TGTGCCAGCAGCTTAGCCATGAGGGGGATGGGGACCCAGTACTTC.

This clonotype is medium-sized in the sample. For a library built for alpha chains, this beta chain is a stray read; little rests on its size. V usage is TRBV7-8 and J usage is TRBJ2-2; 13 bases match TRBD2. The germline V gene has CDR1 SGHVS and CDR2 FQNEAQ. The CDR3 runs to 15 residues. Germline trimming cut 3 bases from V and 6 bases from J; bases unmatched to any gene: 1. The CDR3 DNA sequence: TGTGCCAGCAGCTTGGGACTAGCGGGGTCCGGGGAGCTGTTTTTT. Residues: CASSLGLAGSGELFF.

By sample share, this clonotype is medium-sized (0.01 to 0.1%). This beta chain slipped into a library made for alpha chains as a stray read, so its size is not meaningful. This chain joins TRBV10-3 and TRBJ2-3, with TRBD1 matching over 9 bases. The CDR3 totals 14 residues. The trim removed 5 bases at V and 7 bases at J, leaving 7 bases unmatched. Germline CDR1 reads ENHRY; CDR2 reads SYGVKD. Written as DNA, the CDR3 is TGTGCCATCAGTCCGGGACAGGGCGAAAATACGCAGTATTTT. This sequence encodes CAISPGQGENTQYF.

In regard to this clonotype: This beta chain slipped into a library made for alpha chains as a stray read, so its size is not meaningful. The chain carries TRBV5-1 and TRBJ2-3; TRBD2 agrees at 13 bases. The V gene end was trimmed by 4 bases and the J gene end by 0 bases; junction bases not matched to a gene: 5. The CDR3 runs to 17 residues. Germline CDR1 is SGHRS and CDR2 is YFSETQ. CDR3 nucleotides: TGCGCCAGCAGCGAGGGACTAGCGGGGCCTAGCACAGATACGCAGTATTTT. It translates to CASSEGLAGPSTDTQYF.

By share, this clonotype ranks as large. The library was designed around alpha chains, so this beta chain is a stray read whose abundance carries little weight. The chain recombines TRBV20-1 with TRBJ1-1, with no clear D. The germline V gene has CDR1 DFQATT and CDR2 SNEGSKA (reference sequence). Trimming cost V 6 bases and J 6 bases, with 20 bases left between them. This CDR3 spans 14 amino acids. As DNA, the CDR3 is TGCAGTGCAGTAGGGCCCTCTAAAGGGCCTGAAGCTTTCTTT. This translates into CSAVGPSKGPEAFF.

Note on this clonotype: This beta chain slipped into a library made for alpha chains as a stray read, so its size is not meaningful. This chain connects TRBV20-1 to TRBJ2-1, with 14 bases matching TRBD2. V lost 5 bases and J lost 6; bases outside the gene matches: 3. In germline, CDR1 is DFQATT, CDR2 SNEGSKA (reference sequence). CDR3 length: 14 residues. The CDR3 reads CSAVGTSGSNEQFF. CDR3 coding DNA: TGCAGTGCTGTCGGGACTAGCGGGAGCAATGAGCAGTTCTTC.

This clonotype counts as medium-sized. The library was prepared for alpha chains; this beta chain is a stray read, so its frequency means little. The rearrangement uses TRBV20-1 and TRBJ2-7; no definite D call. The CDR3 length is 13 residues. Trimming took off 6 bases at V and 0 bases at J, with 12 bases between the two ends. The V gene's germline CDR1 is DFQATT and CDR2 SNEGSKA (reference sequence). CDR3 in amino acids: CSAEDDSSYEQYF. CDR3 bases: TGCAGTGCGGAAGATGACTCCTCCTACGAGCAGTACTTC.

This clonotype is labeled as medium-sized. This beta chain represents an off-target read in a library built for alpha chains; its size is of limited meaning. V usage is TRBV7-3 and J usage is TRBJ2-5; 8 bases align to TRBD2. The ends lost 4 bases at V and 5 bases at J; junction bases unmatched: 6. Germline V gene sequence: CDR1 SGHTA, CDR2 FQGTGA. The CDR3 contains 14 residues. The CDR3 sequence is CASSSSGTRETQYF. The CDR3 region has the DNA TGTGCCAGCAGCTCTTCCGGGACTAGGGAGACCCAGTACTTC.

By its share, this clonotype is large. Because this beta chain is a stray read in a library intended to capture alpha chains, its abundance should not be given much weight. This chain links TRBV4-3 with TRBJ2-5; 8 nucleotides match TRBD2. Per germline, CDR1 LGHNA and CDR2 YSLEER. The CDR3 length is 14 residues. V trimming: 3 bases; J trimming: 1 base; junction bases outside the gene matches: 1. CDR3 DNA: TGCGCCAGCAGCCAGGGACTAGGCCAAGAGACCCAGTACTTC. Its protein is CASSQGLGQETQYF.

In regard to this clonotype: This may be a read error, as it is one base from a much larger clone. This beta chain lies outside the target of a library built for alpha chains; its clone size means little. This chain joins TRBV6-1 and TRBJ2-4; D not resolved. Germline V gene sequence: CDR1 MNHNS, CDR2 SASEGT. This CDR3 region has 11 residues. CDR3 loop: CASGPENIQNF. Here the CDR3 DNA reads TGTGCCAGCGGGCCGGAAAACATTCAGAACTTC.

This clonotype is deemed medium-sized. This beta chain is a stray read from a library made for alpha chains; its abundance is not meaningful. The chain uses TRBV7-9 and TRBJ2-5; 9 bases map to TRBD1. This CDR3 spans 16 amino acids. V shed 5 bases and J 3 bases; nucleotides not matched to a gene: 10. Germline V CDR1 and CDR2: SEHNR, FQNEAQ (reference sequence). The CDR3 reads CASSPRDRAREETQYF. In DNA form, the CDR3 reads TGTGCCAGCAGCCCCCGGGACAGGGCTCGGGAAGAGACCCAGTACTTC.

This clonotype has a handful of counts. Since it is a stray read in a library aimed at alpha chains, this beta chain has a size that is not meaningful. The chain recombines TRBV7-8 with TRBJ2-7; 10 nucleotides agree with TRBD1. Germline-derived CDR1 and CDR2 are SGHVS and FQNEAQ. With 5 bases clipped from V and 2 bases from J, the junction kept 6 bases outside the gene matches. CDR3 length equals 15 residues. In DNA, the CDR3 is TGTGCCAGCAGCACATGGGGACAGGGGACCTACGAGCAGTACTTC. Translated, it gives CASSTWGQGTYEQYF.

This clonotype is deemed medium-sized. Being off target in a library aimed at alpha chains, this beta chain has a size of little meaning. The chain joins TRBV5-1 to TRBJ2-1; possible D gene TRBD2, 7 bases. This CDR3 is 19 amino acids long. CDR1 is SGHRS, CDR2 YFSETQ, per germline. The ends were cut back, 4 bases at V and 0 bases at J, with 23 bases in the middle. CDR3 sequence (DNA): TGCGCCAGCAGCCCCACCGGGGGGTTGGGGGCCGGCTCCTACAATGAGCAGTTCTTC. Protein product: CASSPTGGLGAGSYNEQFF.

In its sample, this clonotype is medium-sized (0.01 to 0.1%). This beta chain is an unintended read in a library built for alpha chains; its size means little. The chain couples TRBV11-2 to TRBJ2-7, with TRBD1 identical over 9 bases. This CDR3 is 14 amino acids long. Germline V gives CDR1 SGHAT, CDR2 FQNNGV. Trimming removed 3 bases from V and 2 bases from J; junction bases left unmatched: 2. The CDR3 protein is CASSFGTGTYEQYF. As DNA, the CDR3 is TGTGCCAGCAGCTTCGGGACAGGGACCTACGAGCAGTACTTC.

In its sample, this clonotype ranks as medium-sized. This beta chain is off target for a library built for alpha chains, so its abundance means little. The chain uses TRBV27 and TRBJ2-7, with D possibly being TRBD1 (6 bases). CDR3 length: 13 residues. Per the germline V gene, CDR1 is MNHEY and CDR2 is SMNVEV (reference sequence). V was trimmed by 7 bases and J by 6 bases, leaving 16 bases between them. CDR3 sequence: CASTPGGGREQYF. DNA for the CDR3: TGTGCCAGCACCCCTGGTGGGGGCCGCGAGCAGTACTTC.